The clone carrying this TCR beta chain was picked up a small number of times. The antigen remains unidentified. The time point here: persistent/refractory GD, antithyroid drugs over 5 years with positive TRAb. From RNA extracted from PBMCs, the TCR library was made. The peripheral blood volume drawn was approximately 9.5 milliliters, and it was collected into EDTA tubes. Investigators prepared the TCR beta libraries by applying iRepertoire HTBI primers and Arm-PCR of CDR3 regions. TCRdb reanalysed the multiplex PCR reads using MiXCR and keeps one entry per CDR3 protein. The sample holds 500,000 to 700,000 distinct CDR3 sequences; around 30% are singletons and the top ten take roughly 41%. The data were obtained in a study of regulatory T cells in long-lasting Graves disease. Study-level results: Between persistent patients, thousands of public clonotypes were shared, exceeding the 900 to 1,000 shared between new patients.

This receptor was taken from a female donor with Graves disease. Source: peripheral blood mononuclear cells (PBMCs), taken when the disease was refractory, from a patient treated with antithyroid drugs.

CDR3 coding DNA: TGCAGTGCTAAAACGGGAGATCAGCCCCAGCATTTT. It codes for CSAKTGDQPQHF. The chain couples TRBV20-1 to TRBJ1-5, with D unresolved. The germline V and J ends were trimmed by 4 bases and 5 bases, with 9 bases remaining between them. The germline V gene has CDR1 DFQATT and CDR2 SNEGSKA (reference sequence). This CDR3 contains 12 residues.